The rows below give T cell receptor beta chains drawn from one sample of a study of glioma-infiltrating T cells after dendritic cell vaccination. Clones were sequenced by immunoSEQ multiplex PCR, and TCRdb holds only the in-frame ones, with some missing. The table shows roughly 100,000 clones, with around 90% occurring only once. This specimen was blood, taken after dendritic cell vaccination. Receptors originate from a human donor with glioblastoma. CDR3s include the opening cysteine and the closing phenylalanine or tryptophan. A D gene is named only where the DNA matches it firmly. For some rows the clone size is stated as once, few or many, or as a class when expanded; others skip it.

16 | TRBD2 | TRBJ2-3 | NA | TRBV18 | TGTGCCAGCTCACCCTGGACTAGCGGGGGAACAGATACGCAGTATTTT | CASSPWTSGGTDTQYF
17 | NA | TRBJ2-1 | NA | TRBV11-2 | TGTGCCAGCAGCTTAGAGGGGTGGGGTAGCGCCTACAATGAGCAGTTCTTC | CASSLEGWGSAYNEQFF
15 | TRBD1 | TRBJ2-3 | NA | TRBV7-3 | TGTGCCAGCAGCTCACAGGGGGCCGAGGGAGATACGCAGTATTTT | CASSSQGAEGDTQYF
13 | NA | TRBJ2-5 | NA | TRBV5-5 | TGTGCCAGCAGCTTCAGGGCTAGAGAGACCCAGTACTTC | CASSFRARETQYF
13 | NA | TRBJ1-2 | NA | TRBV30 | TGTGCCTGGAGCCCCGGGGGGGACTATGGCTACACCTTC | CAWSPGGDYGYTF
15 | TRBD2 | TRBJ2-1 | NA | TRBV11-3 | TGTGCCAGCAGCTCGACTAGCGGGAACTACAATGAGCAGTTCTTC | CASSSTSGNYNEQFF
16 | TRBD2 | TRBJ2-2 | NA | TRBV5-1 | TGCGCCAGCAGCCCGACTAGCGGGGGGTACACCGGGGAGCTGTTTTTT | CASSPTSGGYTGELFF
14 | TRBD2 | TRBJ2-1 | NA | TRBV7-6 | TGTGCCAGCAGCTCATCGGGGGGCTACAATGAGCAGTTCTTC | CASSSSGGYNEQFF
13 | NA | TRBJ1-2 | NA | TRBV30 | TGTGCCTGCGACAGTTTGGGAAACTATGGCTACACCTTC | CACDSLGNYGYTF
14 | NA | TRBJ1-6 | NA | TRBV6-5 | TGTGCCAGCAGCACCAGGCCAGAAAGGTCACCCCTCCACTTT | CASSTRPERSPLHF
14 | TRBD1 | TRBJ1-1 | NA | TRBV5-1 | TGCGCCAGCAGCCAAGGACAGGGTCGGACTGAAGCTTTCTTT | CASSQGQGRTEAFF
16 | TRBD1 | TRBJ2-1 | NA | TRBV7-9 | TGTGCCAGCAGCTCCCCGGGACAGATGTATGGCAATGAGCAGTTCTTC | CASSSPGQMYGNEQFF
14 | TRBD1 | TRBJ1-5 | NA | TRBV6-1 | TGTGCCACCTATGGACAGGGCACCGGGAGGTCCCAGCATTTT | CATYGQGTGRSQHF
14 | NA | TRBJ2-7 | NA | TRBV14 | TGTGCCAGCAGCCAAGATTGGGGGGTCTCCGAGCAGTACTTC | CASSQDWGVSEQYF
14 | NA | TRBJ1-1 | few | TRBV5-4 | TGTGCCAGCAGCCGCGAGAACTTGAACACTGAAGCTTTCTTT | CASSRENLNTEAFF
14 | NA | TRBJ1-1 | NA | TRBV29-1 | TGCAGCGTTTCTTCTCGATCGGGGAACACTGAAGCTTTCTTT | CSVSSRSGNTEAFF
15 | TRBD1 | TRBJ1-1 | NA | TRBV5-1 | TGCGCCAGCAGCTGGACAGGGGGCTTGAACACTGAAGCTTTCTTT | CASSWTGGLNTEAFF
14 | TRBD1 | TRBJ2-2 | NA | TRBV29-1 | TGCAGCGTTTTGAGGGGACAGGGGTTCGGGGAGCTGTTTTTT | CSVLRGQGFGELFF
13 | TRBD1 | TRBJ2-3 | NA | TRBV6-4 | TGTGCCAGCAGTCTAGACAGGGCCGATACGCAGTATTTT | CASSLDRADTQYF
13 | NA | TRBJ1-3 | NA | TRBV6-5 | TGTGCCAGCAGTGACGACAGCGGAAACACCATATATTTT | CASSDDSGNTIYF
20 | TRBD1 | TRBJ1-6 | few | TRBV30 | TGTGCCTGGAGTGTAAATAATGGGCAGGGGGCGAGCTCCTATAATTCACCCCTCCACTTT | CAWSVNNGQGASSYNSPLHF
14 | NA | TRBJ2-3 | NA | TRBV2 | TGTGCCAGCAGTGACGGACTGCTCACAGATACGCAGTATTTT | CASSDGLLTDTQYF
15 | NA | TRBJ1-4 | NA | TRBV6-5 | TGTGCCAGCAGTACCGACATTTGGAATAATGAAAAACTGTTTTTT | CASSTDIWNNEKLFF
16 | NA | TRBJ2-2 | NA | TRBV4-1 | TGCGCCAGCAGCCAAGATAGCGCCTTAGTGGCCGGGGAGCTGTTTTTT | CASSQDSALVAGELFF
14 | TRBD1 | TRBJ1-4 | once | TRBV10-3 | TGTGCCTCCACGAGGGGACAGGGAAGAGAAAAACTGTTTTTT | CASTRGQGREKLFF
14 | NA | TRBJ1-1 | NA | TRBV27 | TGTGCCAGCAGTTTCGTGGGAAGGAGGACTGAAGCTTTCTTT | CASSFVGRRTEAFF
15 | NA | TRBJ2-1 | NA | TRBV6-1 | TGTGCCAGCAGTGAACAGAGGAGCTCCTACAATGAGCAGTTCTTC | CASSEQRSSYNEQFF
13 | NA | TRBJ1-4 | once | TRBV30 | TGTGCCTGGGGACGAGGGGGTACTGAAAAACTGTTTTTT | CAWGRGGTEKLFF
13 | NA | TRBJ2-5 | NA | TRBV29-1 | TGCAGCGTTGAGGAGGGAGCCCTAGAGACCCAGTACTTC | CSVEEGALETQYF
13 | NA | TRBJ1-2 | once | TRBV30 | TGTGCCTGGAGTGTAGCTCACCAGGGGGGCTACACCTTC | CAWSVAHQGGYTF
14 | TRBD1 | TRBJ2-1 | NA | TRBV6-5 | TGTGCCAGCAGTTCAAGGACAGGGGCGGGTGAGCAGTTCTTC | CASSSRTGAGEQFF
14 | TRBD1 | TRBJ1-2 | NA | TRBV5-8 | TGTGCCAGCAGCCTCTGGACAGGGGGCAGGGGCTACACCTTC | CASSLWTGGRGYTF
14 | TRBD1 | TRBJ1-6 | NA | TRBV7-2 | TGTGCCAGCAGCCCCCAGGGGGATAATTCACCCCTCCACTTT | CASSPQGDNSPLHF
13 | NA | TRBJ2-2 | NA | TRBV5-6 | TGTGCCAGCAGCTTAAGCCAAGTCGGGGAGCTGTTTTTT | CASSLSQVGELFF
13 | TRBD1 | TRBJ2-7 | NA | TRBV6-5 | TGTGCCAGCAAGCGACAGGGGGCAGGCGAGCAGTACTTC | CASKRQGAGEQYF
14 | NA | TRBJ1-1 | NA | TRBV10-2 | TGCGCCAGCAGTGGAGTCGGGGTTAACACTGAAGCTTTCTTT | CASSGVGVNTEAFF
13 | TRBD1 | TRBJ1-1 | NA | TRBV2 | TGTGCCAGCGTTGGGACAGGGGCAACTGAAGCTTTCTTT | CASVGTGATEAFF
12 | NA | TRBJ1-1 | NA | TRBV14 | TGTGCCAGCGCCGCGGGTCAGGCTGAAGCTTTCTTT | CASAAGQAEAFF
18 | TRBD1 | TRBJ2-3 | NA | TRBV5-1 | TGCGCCAGCAGCGAAACACCAACGACAGGGGGAAGCACAGATACGCAGTATTTT | CASSETPTTGGSTDTQYF
15 | TRBD1 | TRBJ2-1 | NA | TRBV19 | TGTGCCAGTAGTCCGCGACAGGGGGGGACCAATGAGCAGTTCTTC | CASSPRQGGTNEQFF
14 | NA | TRBJ2-7 | NA | TRBV5-1 | TGCGCCAGCAGCTCCCGTCGAGGTTCCTACGAGCAGTACTTC | CASSSRRGSYEQYF
16 | TRBD1 | TRBJ2-7 | NA | TRBV19 | TGTGCCAGTAGTATAGGTAGCAGGACAGGGAGAAGCGAGCAGTACTTC | CASSIGSRTGRSEQYF
15 | NA | TRBJ1-6 | NA | TRBV30 | TGTGCCTGGAGTGTACCGGTCAGGGTGAATTCACCCCTCCACTTT | CAWSVPVRVNSPLHF
15 | NA | TRBJ2-2 | NA | TRBV25-1 | TGTGCCAGCATGCGGGACAGCCTACCCACCGGGGAGCTGTTTTTT | CASMRDSLPTGELFF
14 | NA | TRBJ2-5 | NA | TRBV6-1 | TGTGCCAGCAGCACGAGTAGCGTTCGGGAGACCCAGTACTTC | CASSTSSVRETQYF
15 | TRBD2 | TRBJ2-7 | NA | TRBV7-6 | TGTGCCAGCAGCTTAACGACTAGCGGAACCTACGAGCAGTACTTC | CASSLTTSGTYEQYF
17 | TRBD2 | TRBJ2-1 | few | TRBV9 | TGTGCCAGCAGCGTGTACCATAGCGGGAGCTCCTACAATGAGCAGTTCTTC | CASSVYHSGSSYNEQFF
16 | TRBD2 | TRBJ2-3 | NA | TRBV27 | TGTGCCAGCAGTCCGGGACTAGCGGGGGTTTTAGATACGCAGTATTTT | CASSPGLAGVLDTQYF
15 | NA | TRBJ2-6 | NA | TRBV11-1 | TGTGCCAGCAGCTTAGCGGGGGCCGGGGCCAACGTCCTGACTTTC | CASSLAGAGANVLTF